These 8 T cell receptor beta chains share one sample of origin, sequenced in a study of T-cell reconstitution after alpha-beta-depleted transplantation in children. Using unique molecular identifiers, the investigators prepared the TCRbeta library. TCRdb redid the calling of the PCR reads with MiXCR, one entry per CDR3 protein. In the table there are fewer than 150,000 distinct CDR3 sequences, about 21% of which are singletons. The sample consisted of PBMCs, mostly from graft donor cells, taken 180 days after TCRalphabeta/CD19-depleted stem cell transplant. Receptor source: a male patient aged 2 to 10 who had a stem cell transplant for chronic granulomatous disease, so the T cells may come from the graft donor.

The chain has TRBV6-1 and TRBJ2-1; a weak D match, TRBD1 (6 bases). Trimming removed 7 bases at V and 4 bases at J, with 14 bases between. The CDR3 is 14 residues long. Per the germline V gene, CDR1 is MNHNS and CDR2 is SASEGT. CDR3 loop: CASTLRDNYNEQFF. In nucleotides, the CDR3 is TGTGCCAGCACCCTACGGGACAATTACAATGAGCAGTTCTTC.

The chain carries TRBV12-3 or TRBV12-4 and TRBJ2-3, with 8 bases identical to TRBD1. This CDR3 is built from 16 residues. V gave up 5 bases and J gave up 2 bases; unmatched junction bases: 9. The CDR3 coding sequence is TGTGCCAGCAGTCACCTGACAGGGGCATTCACAGATACGCAGTATTTT. Translated, it gives CASSHLTGAFTDTQYF.

CDR3 DNA: TGCAGTGCTTCGTTAGCGGGAGGGCCGTCATCAAATACGCAGTATTTT. Its translation: CSASLAGGPSSNTQYF. This chain joins TRBV20-1 and TRBJ2-3; TRBD2 aligns across 11 bases. CDR1 is DFQATT and CDR2 is SNEGSKA in the germline V gene (reference sequence). The CDR3 contains 16 residues. The trim removed 5 bases at V and 7 bases at J, leaving 14 bases unmatched.

There are a few counts of this clonotype. The CDR3 loop is CATSDTGEGELFF. Written as DNA, the CDR3 is TGTGCCACCAGTGACACAGGGGAAGGGGAGCTGTTTTTT. This sequence joins TRBV24-1 and TRBJ2-2; TRBD1 agrees at 7 bases. Trimming removed 4 bases from V and 8 bases from J; junction bases left unmatched: 3. The CDR3 runs 13 residues. The germline V gene encodes CDR1 KGHDR and CDR2 SFDVKD.

The table lists this clonotype with many counts. CDR3: CSARETKALTTDTQYF. The CDR3 region has the DNA TGCAGTGCTAGAGAAACAAAAGCCCTCACCACAGATACGCAGTATTTT. This chain uses TRBV20-1 with TRBJ2-3; D unclear. In germline, CDR1 is DFQATT, CDR2 SNEGSKA (reference sequence). The V end lost 0 bases, the J end lost 2 bases, and 15 bases lay between the germline ends. This CDR3 is built from 16 residues.

The chain joins TRBV20-1 to TRBJ2-7; 9 bases match TRBD1. The V gene's germline CDR1 is DFQATT and CDR2 SNEGSKA (reference sequence). J gave up 2 bases and V 5 bases, and 7 bases lay outside the gene matches. CDR3 length: 14 residues. The CDR3 bases are TGCAGTGCTCTCAGGACAGGGGCAGCCTACGAGCAGTACTTC. It yields the protein CSALRTGAAYEQYF.

This clonotype was observed a handful of times. The CDR3: CASSSQGLTDTQYF. The CDR3 nucleotides are TGTGCCAGCAGCTCACAGGGGTTAACAGATACGCAGTATTTT. The rearrangement uses TRBV9 and TRBJ2-3, with 7 bases aligning to TRBD1. V lost 4 bases to trimming and J lost 3 bases; unmatched junction nucleotides: 5. CDR3 length: 14 amino acids. Germline CDR1 and CDR2: SGDLS and YYNGEE.

Ten or more counts support this clonotype. This sequence joins TRBV12-3 or TRBV12-4 and TRBJ2-7; tentative D call: TRBD1 (6 bases). V lost 6 bases and J 3 bases, leaving 15 bases between the germline ends. There are 14 residues in the CDR3. The CDR3 sequence: CASSHLGTNYEQYF. The CDR3 DNA reads as TGTGCCAGCAGCCACCTCGGGACAAACTACGAGCAGTACTTC.